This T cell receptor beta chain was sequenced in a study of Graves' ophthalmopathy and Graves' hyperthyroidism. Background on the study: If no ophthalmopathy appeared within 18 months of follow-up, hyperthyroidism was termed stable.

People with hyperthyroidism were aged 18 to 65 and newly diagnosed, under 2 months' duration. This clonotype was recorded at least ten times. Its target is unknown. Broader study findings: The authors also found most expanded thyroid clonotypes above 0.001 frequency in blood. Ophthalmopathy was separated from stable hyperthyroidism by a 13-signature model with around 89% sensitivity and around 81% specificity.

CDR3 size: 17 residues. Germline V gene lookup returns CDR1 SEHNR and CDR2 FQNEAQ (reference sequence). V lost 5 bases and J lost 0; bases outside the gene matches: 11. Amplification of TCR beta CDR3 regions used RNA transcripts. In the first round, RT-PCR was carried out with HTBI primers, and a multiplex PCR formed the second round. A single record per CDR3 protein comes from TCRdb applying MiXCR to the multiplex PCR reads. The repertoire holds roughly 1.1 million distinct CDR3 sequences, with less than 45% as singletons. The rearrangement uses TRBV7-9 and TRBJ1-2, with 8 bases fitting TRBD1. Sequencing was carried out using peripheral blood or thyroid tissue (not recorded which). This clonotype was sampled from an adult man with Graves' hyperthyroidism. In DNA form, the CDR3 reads TGTGCCAGCAGCAGACCGGGACAGGAGATAGCTAACTATGGCTACACCTTC. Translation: CASSRPGQEIANYGYTF.